Listed here are 17 T cell receptor beta chains from one sample, sequenced in a study of blood T cell repertoires in COVID-19. This table comes from immunoSEQ multiplex PCR, and its TCRdb copy is limited to in-frame clones, with some not included. The table includes about 210,000 clones, over 75% detected once. Sequencing used peripheral blood. These receptors originate from a woman in her 70s with COVID-19, enrolled during active disease.

The gene calls are TRBV10-3 and TRBJ2-7; 9 nucleotides line up with TRBD2. The V gene's germline CDR1 is ENHRY and CDR2 SYGVKD. The length of the CDR3 is 17 residues. Trimming at V came to 2 bases and at J to 5 bases, leaving 13 bases not matched to a gene. CDR3 loop: CAISEPGPLRGGDEQYF. For the CDR3, the DNA is TGTGCCATCAGTGAGCCGGGACCTCTGCGGGGGGGGGACGAGCAGTACTTC.

This clone has just one count. This chain uses TRBV7-2 with TRBJ2-3, with 9 positions matching TRBD2. Trimming took 2 bases from V and 4 from J; bases not matched to a gene: 10. The CDR3 covers 17 residues. Germline values: CDR1 SGHTA, CDR2 FQGNSA. In nucleotides, the CDR3 is TGTGCCAGCAGCTTAAGCCCGGCAGCGGGAGGTTCAGATACGCAGTATTTT. Protein sequence: CASSLSPAAGGSDTQYF. Full variable domain (remainder filled in from reference TRBV7-2 and TRBJ2-3): GAGVSQSPSNKVTEKGKDVELRCDPISGHTALYWYRQSLGQGLEFLIYFQGNSAPDKSGLPSDRFSAERTGGSVSTLTIQRTQQEDSAVYLCASSLSPAAGGSDTQYFGPGTRLTVL.

The chain links TRBV3-1 (or the pseudogene TRBV3-2) to TRBJ2-4; D remains ambiguous. Germline CDR1 reads LGHDT; CDR2 reads YNNKEL (reference sequence). The CDR3 consists of 13 residues. Trimming left V 2 bases short and J 6 bases short, with 8 bases between. The CDR3 DNA sequence: TGTGCCAGCAGCCAACAGGTGACAAACATTCAGTACTTC. This translates into CASSQQVTNIQYF.

The chain links TRBV7-2 to TRBJ2-7; D remains ambiguous. The germline gives CDR1 SGHTA, CDR2 FQGNSA. This CDR3 is built from 16 residues. V dropped 2 bases and J dropped 0 bases, with 14 bases sitting between them. The CDR3 loop reads CASSLYGQATSYEQYF. In DNA, the CDR3 is TGTGCCAGCAGCTTATACGGCCAGGCAACCTCCTACGAGCAGTACTTC.

This sequence joins TRBV7-2 and TRBJ1-2; maybe TRBD1 (6 bases). Trimming shortened V by 3 bases and J by 1 base, and 15 bases separated the two germline ends. Germline V gene lookup returns CDR1 SGHTA and CDR2 FQGNSA. The CDR3 runs 16 residues. CDR3 coding DNA: TGTGCCAGCAGCTTCCCTGAGGGGGACAATAACTATGGCTACACCTTC. Protein product: CASSFPEGDNNYGYTF.

V gene TRBV11-2 combines with J gene TRBJ2-1, with a weak D call TRBD2 (5 bases). Between the trimmed V and J ends, which lost 4 bases and 8 bases, there was a span of 12 bases. Germline V lookup: CDR1 SGHAT, CDR2 FQNNGV. The CDR3 spans 13 residues. CDR3: CASSSYDYDEQFF. The CDR3 nucleotides are TGTGCCAGCAGCTCTTATGACTATGATGAGCAGTTCTTC.

The chain employs TRBV7-8 and TRBJ1-1; D may be TRBD1 (5 bases). The CDR3 totals 13 residues. Looked up from germline, CDR1 is SGHVS and CDR2 is FQNEAQ. V lost 4 bases, J lost 6 bases, and 12 bases lay in between. The CDR3 coding sequence is TGTGCCAGCAGCTCGGGACTGCCCCCTGAAGCTTTCTTT. It is translated as CASSSGLPPEAFF. Supplemented by reference TRBV7-8 and TRBJ1-1, the full variable domain reads GAGVSQSPRYKVAKRGQDVALRCDPISGHVSLFWYQQALGQGPEFLTYFQNEAQLDKSGLPSDRFFAERPEGSVSTLKIQRTQQEDSAVYLCASSSGLPPEAFFGQGTRLTVV.

This clone was counted a few times. The chain couples TRBV5-1 to TRBJ1-3; possibly TRBD1 for D (5 bases). The CDR3 covers 15 residues. Trimming cost V 0 bases and J 0 bases, with 7 bases left between them. The germline gives CDR1 SGHRS, CDR2 YFSETQ. CDR3 DNA sequence: TGCGCCAGCAGCTTGGGACAGAGCTCTGGAAACACCATATATTTT. Its protein product is CASSLGQSSGNTIYF.

Worth noting for this clone: The same CDR3 is also encoded by other DNA sequences in this sample. V gene TRBV11-3 combines with J gene TRBJ1-2, with D possibly TRBD1 on 6 matching bases. Trimming took off 5 bases at V and 4 bases at J, with 11 bases between the two ends. The CDR3 is 13 residues long. Germline V CDR1 and CDR2: SGHNT, YENEEA. CDR3 DNA sequence: TGTGCCAGCAGCCGAACAGGGCCCTATGGCTACACCTTC. It encodes CASSRTGPYGYTF.

V usage is TRBV5-1 and J usage is TRBJ2-1; 9 bases line up with TRBD1. J was trimmed by 6 bases and V by 4 bases; bases with no gene match: 5. There are 14 residues in the CDR3. Germline V gene data show CDR1 as SGHRS and CDR2 as YFSETQ. The CDR3 spells CASSGGDRVNEQFF. CDR3 in DNA: TGCGCCAGCAGCGGGGGGGACAGGGTCAATGAGCAGTTCTTC.

The V gene is TRBV6-6, the J gene TRBJ2-7; D may be TRBD1 (5 bases). There are 15 residues in the CDR3. From germline, CDR1 is MNHNY and CDR2 SVGAGI (reference sequence). The V gene lost 2 bases and the J gene lost 2 bases, with 13 bases spanning the gap. The CDR3 sequence is CASSYKAGFAYEQYF. CDR3 sequence (DNA): TGTGCCAGCAGTTACAAGGCAGGGTTCGCCTACGAGCAGTACTTC.

The CDR3 nucleotides read TGTGCCAGCAGCGTGGGGGCGGGCGCGGATACGCAGTATTTT. As protein: CASSVGAGADTQYF. The rearrangement uses TRBV9 and TRBJ2-3, with TRBD1 as a possible D gene (6 bases). Trimming took off 2 bases at V and 6 bases at J, with 13 bases between the two ends. This CDR3 contains 14 residues. Germline V gives CDR1 SGDLS, CDR2 YYNGEE.

The V and J genes are TRBV30 and TRBJ1-1; D remains unclear. The CDR3 spans 13 residues. Germline V gene lookup returns CDR1 GTSNPN and CDR2 SVGIG (reference sequence). The germline V and J ends were trimmed by 1 base and 0 bases, with 6 bases remaining between them. In nucleotides, the CDR3 is TGTGCCTGGAGTGAGCAGGTGAACACTGAAGCTTTCTTT. This translates into CAWSEQVNTEAFF.

The V gene is TRBV29-1, the J gene TRBJ1-2; perhaps TRBD1 as D (6 bases). The germline V gene encodes CDR1 SQVTM and CDR2 ANQGSEA. V dropped 6 bases and J dropped 4 bases, with 12 bases sitting between them. The CDR3 runs to 12 residues. The CDR3: CSVMTGVYGYTF. The CDR3 nucleotides read TGCAGCGTCATGACAGGAGTCTATGGCTACACCTTC.

In its sample, this clone was seen once. The CDR3 DNA reads TGCGCCAGCAGTCTAGCGGGAGGGACGAACACCGGGGAGCTGTTTTTT. Translation: CASSLAGGTNTGELFF. The V call is TRBV5-1, the J call TRBJ2-2; 12 nucleotides match TRBD2. Trimming removed 5 bases from V and 0 bases from J; junction bases left unmatched: 2. The CDR3 contains 16 residues. From germline, CDR1 is SGHRS and CDR2 YFSETQ.

The V and J genes are TRBV5-1 and TRBJ2-3; 7 nucleotides agree with TRBD1. CDR3 length: 15 amino acids. J lost 4 bases, V lost 0 bases, and 5 bases had no gene match. Germline V lookup: CDR1 SGHRS, CDR2 YFSETQ. For the CDR3, the DNA is TGCGCCAGCAGCTTGGGGGTCCAGGGGGCAGATACGCAGTATTTT. Protein: CASSLGVQGADTQYF.

The genes are TRBV18 and TRBJ2-1; D is unclear. V shed 6 bases and J shed 0 bases, with 9 bases lying between them. Germline CDR1 is KGHSH and CDR2 is LQKENI. The CDR3 runs to 14 residues. The CDR3 sequence is CASSLGGSYNEQFF. CDR3 bases: TGTGCCAGCTCCCTTGGCGGCTCCTACAATGAGCAGTTCTTC. Filled out from reference TRBV18 and TRBJ2-1, the complete variable domain reads NAGVMQNPRHLVRRRGQEARLRCSPMKGHSHVYWYRQLPEEGLKFMVYLQKENIIDESGMPKERFSAEFPKEGPSILRIQQVVRGDSAAYFCASSLGGSYNEQFFGPGTRLTVL.